This passage covers 3 T cell receptor beta chains from one sample sequenced in a study of CD8 T cells in ankylosing spondylitis (dated by TCRdb to 2017 to 2019). Libraries were prepared through 5' RACE. Sequencing took place on an Illumina HiSeq 2500. The public reads were run again by TCRdb, first through fastp at Q25 and then through MiXCR, and only productive beta chains were kept. Under each unique CDR3 protein, matching rows form one entry showing the most common genes and DNA. For this sample the table gives about 36,000 distinct CDR3 sequences, of which roughly 12% were detected only once. The ten largest clones take up approximately 32% of the sample. The specimen was synovial fluid, either unsorted or a sorted T cell fraction (not recorded which). The origin of the receptors is a male donor with ankylosing spondylitis.

The chain couples TRBV20-1 to TRBJ2-3, with no clear D. The germline V gene encodes CDR1 DFQATT and CDR2 SNEGSKA (reference sequence). The V end was cut by 2 bases, the J end by 4 bases, with 10 bases between. The CDR3 totals 13 residues. The CDR3 loop is CSARRQEADTQYF. In DNA, the CDR3 is TGCAGTGCTAGACGACAAGAGGCAGATACGCAGTATTTT.

This clonotype has just a few counts. The chain links TRBV28 to TRBJ2-7; D perhaps matches TRBD1 (6 bases). Per the germline V gene, CDR1 is MDHEN and CDR2 is SYDVKM. Trimming removed 2 bases from V and 1 base from J, with 15 bases in between. The CDR3 contains 16 residues. CDR3 amino acids: CASSLGVQGISYEQYF. The CDR3 DNA reads as TGTGCCAGCAGTTTAGGTGTACAGGGAATTTCCTACGAGCAGTACTTC.

In this sample, this clonotype turned up many times. The chain joins TRBV6-5 to TRBJ2-2; unclear D gene. Per the germline V gene, CDR1 is MNHEY and CDR2 is SVGAGI. V was cut by 4 bases and J by 4 bases, with 7 bases left in between. The CDR3 has 13 amino acids. For the CDR3, the DNA is TGTGCCAGCAGTTCCAAGGGCACCGGGGAGCTGTTTTTT. The encoded protein is CASSSKGTGELFF.